This TCR beta chain originates from a study of OX40 agonist ivuxolimab in advanced cancers. The CDR3 contains 18 residues. V dropped 5 bases and J dropped 0 bases, with 20 bases sitting between them. The V gene's germline CDR1 is MDHEN and CDR2 SYDVKM. Profiled with immunoSEQ multiplex PCR; TCRdb holds only in-frame clones, not every one. The sample comprises just under 65,000 clones, less than 95% of which are singletons, and 5.2% rests with the top ten. The chain links TRBV28 to TRBJ1-3, with unresolved D. The receptor was derived from an adult with an advanced solid tumor such as melanoma, head and neck, liver or kidney cancer. The sequences come from CD4+ or CD8+ T cells sorted from blood, collected in a trial of the OX40 agonist ivuxolimab. CDR3 region: CASSGFDARAFSGNTIYF. The CDR3 region has the DNA TGTGCCAGCAGTGGATTTGATGCCCGAGCCTTCTCTGGAAACACCATATATTTT.